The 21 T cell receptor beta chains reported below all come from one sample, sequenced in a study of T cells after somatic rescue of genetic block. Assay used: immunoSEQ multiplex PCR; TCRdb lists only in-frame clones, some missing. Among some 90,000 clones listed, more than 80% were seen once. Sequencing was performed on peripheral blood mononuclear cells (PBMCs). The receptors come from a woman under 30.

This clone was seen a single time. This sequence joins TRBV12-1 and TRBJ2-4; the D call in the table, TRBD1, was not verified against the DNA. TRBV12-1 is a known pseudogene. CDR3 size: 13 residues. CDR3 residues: CASSYVLRNIQYF. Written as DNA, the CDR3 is TGTGCCAGCAGCTACGTGCTCAGAAACATTCAGTACTTC.

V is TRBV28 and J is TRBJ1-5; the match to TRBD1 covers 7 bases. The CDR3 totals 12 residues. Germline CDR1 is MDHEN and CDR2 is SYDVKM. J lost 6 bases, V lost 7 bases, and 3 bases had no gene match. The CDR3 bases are TGTGCCAGCAAGACAGGGCCTCAGCCCCAGCATTTT. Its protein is CASKTGPQPQHF. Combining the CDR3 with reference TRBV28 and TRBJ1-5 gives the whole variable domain DVKVTQSSRYLVKRTGEKVFLECVQDMDHENMFWYRQDPGLGLRLIYFSYDVKMKEKGDIPEGYSVSREKKERFSLILESASTNQTSMYLCASKTGPQPQHFGDGTRLSIL.

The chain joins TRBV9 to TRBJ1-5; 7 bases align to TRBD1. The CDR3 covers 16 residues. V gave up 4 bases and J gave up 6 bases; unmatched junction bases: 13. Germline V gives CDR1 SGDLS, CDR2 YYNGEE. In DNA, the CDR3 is TGTGCCAGCAGCCACCCTCCCACAGGGGAGGTTCAGCCCCAGCATTTT. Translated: CASSHPPTGEVQPQHF.

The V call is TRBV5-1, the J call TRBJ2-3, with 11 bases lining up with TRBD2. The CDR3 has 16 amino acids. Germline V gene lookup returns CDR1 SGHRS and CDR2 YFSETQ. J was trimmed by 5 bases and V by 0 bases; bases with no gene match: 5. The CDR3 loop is CASSLDRLAGGDTQYF. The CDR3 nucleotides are TGCGCCAGCAGCTTGGATAGGCTAGCGGGAGGAGATACGCAGTATTTT.

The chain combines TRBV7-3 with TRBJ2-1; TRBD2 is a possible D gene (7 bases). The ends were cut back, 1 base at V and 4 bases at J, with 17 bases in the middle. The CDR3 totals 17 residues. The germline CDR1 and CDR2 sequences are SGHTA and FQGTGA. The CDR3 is CASSLKGGPELYNEQFF. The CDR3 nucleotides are TGTGCCAGCAGCTTAAAGGGGGGGCCAGAGTTATACAATGAGCAGTTCTTC.

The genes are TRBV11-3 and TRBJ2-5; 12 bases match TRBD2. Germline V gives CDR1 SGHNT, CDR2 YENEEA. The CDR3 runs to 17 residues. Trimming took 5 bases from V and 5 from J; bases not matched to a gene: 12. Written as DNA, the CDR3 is TGTGCCAGCAGCCGACGGCTAGCGGGAGGGCCCGGGGAGACCCAGTACTTC. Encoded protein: CASSRRLAGGPGETQYF.

As DNA, the CDR3 is TGTGCCAGCAGCCCCTGGTGGGATGAGCAGTTCTTC. This translates into CASSPWWDEQFF. The V call is TRBV7-2, the J call TRBJ2-1; unclear D gene. The CDR3 covers 12 residues. Trimming took off 5 bases at V and 8 bases at J, with 10 bases between the two ends. Germline CDR1 is SGHTA and CDR2 is FQGNSA.

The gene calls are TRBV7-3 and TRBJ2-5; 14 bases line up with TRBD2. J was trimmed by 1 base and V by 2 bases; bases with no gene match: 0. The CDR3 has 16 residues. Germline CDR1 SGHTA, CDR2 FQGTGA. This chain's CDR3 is CASSLGLAGGQETQYF. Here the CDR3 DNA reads TGTGCCAGCAGCTTAGGACTAGCGGGGGGCCAAGAGACCCAGTACTTC.

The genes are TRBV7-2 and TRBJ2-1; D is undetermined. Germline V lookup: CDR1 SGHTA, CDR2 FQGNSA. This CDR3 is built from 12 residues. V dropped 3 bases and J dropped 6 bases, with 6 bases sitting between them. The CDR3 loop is CASSLNGNEQFF. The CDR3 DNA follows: TGTGCCAGCAGCTTGAACGGCAATGAGCAGTTCTTC.

CDR3 region: CASTIQGSSTEAFF. The CDR3 nucleotides are TGTGCCAGCACCATACAGGGATCCAGCACTGAAGCTTTCTTT. V usage is TRBV6-6 and J usage is TRBJ1-1; possibly TRBD1 for D (6 bases). The V and J ends lost 7 bases and 4 bases respectively, with 16 bases between them. Per germline, CDR1 MNHNY and CDR2 SVGAGI (reference sequence). There are 14 residues in the CDR3.

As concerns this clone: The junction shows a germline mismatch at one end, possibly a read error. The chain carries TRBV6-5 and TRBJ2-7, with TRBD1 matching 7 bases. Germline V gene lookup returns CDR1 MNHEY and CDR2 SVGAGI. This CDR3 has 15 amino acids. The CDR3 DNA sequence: TGTGCCAGCGGTTACCCCAGGGGGAGTTCCTACGAGCAGTACTTC. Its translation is CASGYPRGSSYEQYF.

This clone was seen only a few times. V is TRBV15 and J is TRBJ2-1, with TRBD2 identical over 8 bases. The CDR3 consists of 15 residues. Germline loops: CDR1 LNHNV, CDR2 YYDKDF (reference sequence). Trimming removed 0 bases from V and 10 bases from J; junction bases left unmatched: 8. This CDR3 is CATSREVAGPPEQFF. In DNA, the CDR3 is TGTGCCACCAGCAGAGAGGTAGCGGGACCTCCGGAGCAGTTCTTC.

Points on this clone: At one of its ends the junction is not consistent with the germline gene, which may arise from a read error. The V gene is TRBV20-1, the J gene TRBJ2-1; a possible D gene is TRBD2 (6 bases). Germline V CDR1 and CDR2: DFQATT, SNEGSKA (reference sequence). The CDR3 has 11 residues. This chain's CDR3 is CSASGGPLEIF. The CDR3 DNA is TGCAGTGCTTCCGGAGGGCCCCTCGAGATCTTC.

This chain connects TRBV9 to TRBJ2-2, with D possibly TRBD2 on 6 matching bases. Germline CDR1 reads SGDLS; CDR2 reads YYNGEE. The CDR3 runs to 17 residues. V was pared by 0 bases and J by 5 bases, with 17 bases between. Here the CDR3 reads CASSVVPGLPTTGELFF. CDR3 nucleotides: TGTGCCAGCAGCGTAGTCCCGGGACTCCCCACAACCGGGGAGCTGTTTTTT.

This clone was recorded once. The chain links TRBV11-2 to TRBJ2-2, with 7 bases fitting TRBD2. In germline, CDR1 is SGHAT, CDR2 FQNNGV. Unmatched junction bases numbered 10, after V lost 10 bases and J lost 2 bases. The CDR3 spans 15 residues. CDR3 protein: CATRRGGRNTGELFF. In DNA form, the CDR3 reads TGTGCCACCAGGCGGGGCGGGAGAAACACCGGGGAGCTGTTTTTT.

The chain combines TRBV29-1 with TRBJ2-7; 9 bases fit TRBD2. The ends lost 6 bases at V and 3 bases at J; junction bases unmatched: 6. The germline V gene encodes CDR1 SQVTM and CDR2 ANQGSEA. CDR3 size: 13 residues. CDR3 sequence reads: CSVSTSGYYEQYF. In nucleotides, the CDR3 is TGCAGCGTGTCGACTAGCGGATACTACGAGCAGTACTTC.

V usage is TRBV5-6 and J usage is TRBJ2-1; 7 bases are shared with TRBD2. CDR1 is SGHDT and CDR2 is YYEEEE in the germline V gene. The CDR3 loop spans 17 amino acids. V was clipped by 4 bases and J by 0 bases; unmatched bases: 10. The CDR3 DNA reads TGTGCCAGCAGCCCCCCCCTAGCGGAGAGCTCCTACAATGAGCAGTTCTTC. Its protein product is CASSPPLAESSYNEQFF.

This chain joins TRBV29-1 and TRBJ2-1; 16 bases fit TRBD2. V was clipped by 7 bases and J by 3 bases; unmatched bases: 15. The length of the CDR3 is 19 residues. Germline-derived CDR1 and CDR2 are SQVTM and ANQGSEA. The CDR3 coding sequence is TGCAGCGGGAAAACGGGACTAGCGGGAGGGCCGGGTGTCTACAATGAGCAGTTCTTC. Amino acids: CSGKTGLAGGPGVYNEQFF.

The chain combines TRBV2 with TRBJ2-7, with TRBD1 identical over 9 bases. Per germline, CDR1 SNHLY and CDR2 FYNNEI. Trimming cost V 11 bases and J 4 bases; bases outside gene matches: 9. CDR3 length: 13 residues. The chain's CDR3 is CAGSGQGFYEQYF. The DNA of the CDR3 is TGTGCCGGGTCAGGACAGGGGTTTTACGAGCAGTACTTC.

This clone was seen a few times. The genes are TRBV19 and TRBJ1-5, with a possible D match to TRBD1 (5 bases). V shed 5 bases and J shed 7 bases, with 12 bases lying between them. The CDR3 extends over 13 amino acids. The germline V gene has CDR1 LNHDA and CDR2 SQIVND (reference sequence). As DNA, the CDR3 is TGTGCCAGTAGTCTGGGGGAGGAACAGCCCCAGCATTTT. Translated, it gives CASSLGEEQPQHF.

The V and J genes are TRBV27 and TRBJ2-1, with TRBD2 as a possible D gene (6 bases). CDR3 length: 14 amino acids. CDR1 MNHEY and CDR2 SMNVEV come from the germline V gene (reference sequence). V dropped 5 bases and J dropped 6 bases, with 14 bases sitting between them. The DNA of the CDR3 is TGTGCCAGCAGTCCAGCCCCGGGGGTCAATGAGCAGTTCTTC. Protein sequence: CASSPAPGVNEQFF.